The rows below give T cell receptor beta chains drawn from one sample of a study of identical twins. TCRdb processed the 5' RACE reads anew with MiXCR; each CDR3 protein has one entry. The repertoire holds fewer than 250,000 distinct CDR3 sequences, with approximately 7.9% as singletons. These data were likewise used in another study, on yellow fever vaccine responses in identical twins.

Sequencing used CD8+ T cells sorted from blood. The receptors stem from a young woman in good health. Each CDR3 is given with its conserved first and last residue. D genes are given only for firm matches. Size values are once, few and many counts, or a class for expanded clones, and some rows have none.

V,J,size,D,DNA,CDR3
TRBV20-1,TRBJ2-1,.,TRBD1,TGCAGTGCCGCCTGGGACAGTTTGGATGAGCAGTTCTTC,CSAAWDSLDEQFF
TRBV6-2/TRBV6-3,TRBJ2-6,many,.,TGTGCCAGCACCTCCGATGGCTCTGGGGCCAACGTCCTGACTTTC,CASTSDGSGANVLTF
TRBV13,TRBJ1-4,.,.,TGTGCCAGCAGCTTAGGGGCACTAGATGAAAAACTGTTTTTT,CASSLGALDEKLFF
TRBV14,TRBJ1-1,many,TRBD1,TGTGCCAGCAGCAATACAGGGGGCACTGAAGCTTTCTTT,CASSNTGGTEAFF
TRBV2,TRBJ2-1,.,.,TGTGCCAGCAAAGGGGCTATTTACAATGAGCAGTTCTTC,CASKGAIYNEQFF
TRBV7-8,TRBJ1-2,few,.,TGTGCCAGCAGCTTATATACAGGAGATGGCTACACCTTC,CASSLYTGDGYTF
TRBV3-1,TRBJ2-3,.,TRBD2,TGTGCCAGCAGCCCATCCGTGGCGACTAGCGGGGGGATCACAGATACGCAGTATTTT,CASSPSVATSGGITDTQYF
TRBV6-1,TRBJ2-3,few,TRBD1,TGTGCCAGCAGTAGGACAGGGGGAGATACGCAGTATTTT,CASSRTGGDTQYF
TRBV12-3/TRBV12-4,TRBJ2-7,many,TRBD1,TGTGCCAGCAGTTTCCGGGACAGGGACTTGGAGCAGTACTTC,CASSFRDRDLEQYF
TRBV15,TRBJ2-5,.,.,TGTGCCACCAGCACAAGGGTTGAGGAGACCCAGTACTTC,CATSTRVEETQYF
TRBV6-2/TRBV6-3,TRBJ1-5,many,.,TGTGCCAGCAGTGCCAAAGGCAATCAGCCCCAGCATTTT,CASSAKGNQPQHF
TRBV28,TRBJ2-3,few,.,TGTGCCAGCAGTTTTTTGGGGGTAGATACGCAGTATTTT,CASSFLGVDTQYF
TRBV10-2,TRBJ1-6,many,.,TGCGCCAGCAGCCCAGGGGTAATTGGGTATAATTCACCCCTCCACTTT,CASSPGVIGYNSPLHF
TRBV28,TRBJ2-1,.,.,TGTGCCAGCAGTTTACGTGTAGACTTCCCTTGGAATGAGCAGTTCTTC,CASSLRVDFPWNEQFF
TRBV13,TRBJ2-7,few,TRBD2,TGTGCCAGCAGCTCCGGACTAGCGGGAGGGTCCGTCGGGTACGAGCAGTACTTC,CASSSGLAGGSVGYEQYF
TRBV3-1,TRBJ1-1,.,.,TGTGCCAGCAGCCATGGACAGAACACTGAAGCTTTCTTT,CASSHGQNTEAFF
TRBV27,TRBJ2-7,few,.,TGTGCCAGCAGTCCCCTACGGTGGCCCGGAGTCCACGAGCAGTACTTC,CASSPLRWPGVHEQYF
TRBV7-9,TRBJ2-1,.,TRBD2,TGTGCCACCGAAGCCGGGACTAGCGGCTACAATGAGCAGTTCTTC,CATEAGTSGYNEQFF
TRBV27,TRBJ2-7,few,.,TGTGCCAGCAGAAGGGGGGCGAGCTCCTACGAGCAGTACTTC,CASRRGASSYEQYF
TRBV13,TRBJ1-6,many,.,TGTGCCAGCAGCCTCCCAGGGGATAATTCACCCCTCCACTTT,CASSLPGDNSPLHF
TRBV18,TRBJ2-3,.,TRBD2,TGTGCCAGCTCACCACGTCTAGCGGGAGTGGAAGATACGCAGTATTTT,CASSPRLAGVEDTQYF
TRBV7-6,TRBJ1-1,.,.,TGTGCCAGCAGCTTAGTGCAGGTCGGTAACACTGAAGCTTTCTTT,CASSLVQVGNTEAFF
TRBV9,TRBJ2-1,few,.,TGTGCCAGCAGCGTTGGAGACTCCTACAATGAGCAGTTCTTC,CASSVGDSYNEQFF
TRBV7-9,TRBJ2-1,many,TRBD2,TGTGCCAGCAGCTCCGGGGGGTCCTACAATGAGCAGTTCTTC,CASSSGGSYNEQFF
TRBV10-3,TRBJ2-5,many,TRBD2,TGTGCCATCAGTGACCCTAGCGGGGGTCTTCTAGAGACCCAGTACTTC,CAISDPSGGLLETQYF
TRBV12-3/TRBV12-4,TRBJ2-7,.,.,TGTGCCAGCAGTGCCTTGACTAGCTACGAGCAGTACTTC,CASSALTSYEQYF